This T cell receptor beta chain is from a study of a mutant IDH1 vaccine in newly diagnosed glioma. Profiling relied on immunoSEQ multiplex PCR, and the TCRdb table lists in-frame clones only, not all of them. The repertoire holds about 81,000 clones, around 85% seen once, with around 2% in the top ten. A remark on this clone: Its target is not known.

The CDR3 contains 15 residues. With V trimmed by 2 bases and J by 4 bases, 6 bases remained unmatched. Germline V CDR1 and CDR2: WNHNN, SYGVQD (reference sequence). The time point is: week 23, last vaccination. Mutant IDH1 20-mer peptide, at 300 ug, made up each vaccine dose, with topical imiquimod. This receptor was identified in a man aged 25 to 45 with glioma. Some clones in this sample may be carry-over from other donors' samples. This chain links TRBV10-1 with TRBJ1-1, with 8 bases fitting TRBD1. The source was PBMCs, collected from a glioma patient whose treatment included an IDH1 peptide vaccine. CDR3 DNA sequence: TGCGCCAGCAGTGAGAGTCAGGGGGCGAGCACTGAAGCTTTCTTT. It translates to CASSESQGASTEAFF.